The T cell receptor beta chain described here comes from a study of control samples from healthy donors and cancer patients. Germline CDR1 MNHEY, CDR2 SVGAGI. The V and J ends lost 6 bases and 3 bases respectively, with 14 bases between them. The CDR3 is made up of 14 amino acids. Assay used: immunoSEQ multiplex PCR; TCRdb lists only in-frame clones, some missing. The sample has 150,000 to 200,000 clones; just under 95% are singletons. Input material: blood. The receptor comes from a man aged 18 to 30 in good health. The chain employs TRBV6-5 and TRBJ1-2; tentative D call: TRBD1 (6 bases). As DNA, the CDR3 is TGTGCCAGCAGCCCCACTTGGACAGACTATGGCTACACCTTC. It encodes CASSPTWTDYGYTF.